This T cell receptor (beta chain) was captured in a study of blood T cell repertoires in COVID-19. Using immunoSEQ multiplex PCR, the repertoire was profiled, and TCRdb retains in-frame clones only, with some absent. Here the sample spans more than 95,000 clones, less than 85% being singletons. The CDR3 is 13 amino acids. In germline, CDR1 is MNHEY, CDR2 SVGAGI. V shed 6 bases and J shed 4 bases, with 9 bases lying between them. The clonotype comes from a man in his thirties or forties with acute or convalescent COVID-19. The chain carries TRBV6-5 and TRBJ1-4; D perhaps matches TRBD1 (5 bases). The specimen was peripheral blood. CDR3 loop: CASRQEFNEKLFF. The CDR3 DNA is TGTGCCAGCAGACAGGAGTTTAATGAAAAACTGTTTTTT.